This TCR beta chain was identified during a study of type 1 regulatory T cells. Background on the study: T-allo10 is an in vitro-generated, Tr1-enriched CD4 T cell product specific for alloantigen.

TCRdb re-called the reads through MiXCR, storing one row per CDR3 protein. The table shows 20,000 to 30,000 distinct CDR3 sequences, with approximately 72% occurring only once. Relative to its sample, this clonotype is medium-sized. No antigen is known for it. The graft donor-derived T-allo10 cells reportedly recognize host alloantigens, are anergic, and suppress alloantigen-specifically. This sequence was found in a human donor in good health. Specimen: cultured T cells, either the whole culture or a sorted T cell fraction (not recorded which). Subset: Tr1-enriched cell product generated in vitro against host alloantigens.

CDR3 sequence reads: CASSRQIQETQYF. CDR3 nucleotides: TGTGCCAGCAGCCGACAAATACAAGAGACCCAGTACTTC. The chain joins TRBV7-9 to TRBJ2-5; D remains ambiguous. CDR1 is SEHNR and CDR2 is FQNEAQ in the germline V gene (reference sequence). V gave up 5 bases and J gave up 2 bases, with 9 bases separating them. CDR3 length equals 13 residues.